The T cell receptor (beta chain) under discussion was sequenced for a study of T cell changes during pregnancy in multiple sclerosis. The CDR3 runs to 14 residues. CDR1 is LNHDA and CDR2 is SQIVND in the germline V gene (reference sequence). V lost 5 bases and J lost 0, with 10 bases in between. Sequencing was performed with immunoSEQ multiplex PCR; in TCRdb, only in-frame clones are kept and a portion is missing. The sample has tens of thousands of clones; about 88% are singletons. The sequence derives from a female donor with multiple sclerosis, enrolled in a pregnancy study. The chain employs TRBV19 and TRBJ1-2; D remains unclear. Sequencing was performed on peripheral blood, taken before pregnancy. CDR3 DNA sequence: TGTGCCAGTAGTCCGGCGGTTTCTAACTATGGCTACACCTTC. It encodes CASSPAVSNYGYTF.